These T cell receptor beta chains were read from a single sample in a study of shared clonotypes between healthy human individuals. Profiled with immunoSEQ multiplex PCR; TCRdb holds only in-frame clones, not every one. The profile covers about 1.5 million clones, with over 95% appearing a single time and about 1.2% taken by the ten largest. Sequencing input: naive CD4+ T cells sorted from blood. Receptors were obtained from a man aged 30-40 years in good health. Both conserved end residues are part of each CDR3. The D gene is left open where the match is weak. Size values are once, few and many counts, or a class for expanded clones, and some rows have none.

>.|TRBV9|TRBD2|TRBJ2-3
CASSVRPSGNTDTQYF
TGTGCCAGCAGCGTACGCCCTAGCGGAAACACAGATACGCAGTATTTT
>once|TRBV10-2|.|TRBJ1-4
CASRTVATNEKLFF
TGCGCCAGCAGGACAGTTGCAACTAATGAAAAACTGTTTTTT
>.|TRBV18|.|TRBJ1-1
CASSPSVQGPNTEAFF
TGTGCCAGCTCACCATCCGTGCAGGGACCTAACACTGAAGCTTTCTTT
>.|TRBV30|.|TRBJ2-2
CAWSTGADTGELFF
TGTGCCTGGAGTACGGGGGCGGACACCGGGGAGCTGTTTTTT
>.|TRBV2|.|TRBJ2-7
CASSGGGAVKQYF
TGTGCCAGCAGTGGAGGTGGGGCCGTCAAGCAGTACTTC
>.|TRBV28|.|TRBJ2-2
CASSLDSSNTGELFF
TGTGCCAGCAGCCTGGACTCGTCGAACACCGGGGAGCTGTTTTTT
>.|TRBV9|.|TRBJ2-6
CASSVDLLPPGANVLTF
TGTGCCAGCAGCGTAGATCTGCTACCCCCTGGGGCCAACGTCCTGACTTTC
>.|TRBV6-5|.|TRBJ1-2
CASKGYGYTF
TGTGCCAGCAAGGGGTACGGCTACACCTTC
>once|TRBV29-1|.|TRBJ1-4
CSVEWGAGEKLFF
TGCAGCGTTGAATGGGGGGCCGGTGAAAAACTGTTTTTT
>.|TRBV7-9|.|TRBJ1-2
CASSRIDYGYTF
TGTGCCAGCAGCCGCATTGACTATGGCTACACCTTC
>.|TRBV18|.|TRBJ2-2
CASSGSGTGELFF
TGTGCCAGCTCAGGGAGTGGGACCGGGGAGCTGTTTTTT
>.|TRBV5-5|.|TRBJ2-7
CASTSGAYEQYF
TGTGCCAGCACCTCAGGAGCCTACGAGCAGTACTTC
>.|TRBV9|TRBD2|TRBJ2-1
CASSGNRAQAGTYNEQFF
TGTGCCAGCAGCGGGAATAGAGCTCAAGCGGGAACGTACAATGAGCAGTTCTTC
>.|TRBV11-3|TRBD1|TRBJ1-5
CASTLFHVGTVSNQPQHF
TGTGCCAGCACCCTCTTTCACGTAGGGACAGTTAGCAATCAGCCCCAGCATTTT
>.|TRBV21-1|.|TRBJ1-5
CASPRQGLNQPQHF
TGTGCCAGCCCTAGACAGGGTTTGAATCAGCCCCAGCATTTT
>.|TRBV6-6|TRBD2|TRBJ2-5
CASSSRTSGIHETQYF
TGTGCCAGCAGTTCTCGGACTAGCGGGATCCATGAGACCCAGTACTTC
>.|TRBV5-4|.|TRBJ2-7
CASSWDYYEQYF
TGTGCCAGCAGCTGGGATTATTACGAGCAGTACTTC
>.|TRBV11-2|.|TRBJ2-1
CASSLEGVLYNEQFF
TGTGCCAGCAGCTTAGAGGGAGTCCTCTACAATGAGCAGTTCTTC
>.|TRBV5-1|.|TRBJ2-7
CASSTPSGRSYEQYF
TGCGCCAGCAGCACACCAAGCGGACGCTCCTACGAGCAGTACTTC
>.|TRBV6-1|.|TRBJ2-7
CASSFLSISYEQYF
TGTGCCAGCAGTTTTCTGAGTATATCGTACGAGCAGTACTTC
>.|TRBV6-6|.|TRBJ1-1
CASSLRDTEAFF
TGTGCCAGCAGCCTCCGGGACACTGAAGCTTTCTTT
>.|TRBV5-4|TRBD1|TRBJ1-1
CASSLGNRGQITEAFF
TGTGCCAGCAGCTTGGGTAACAGGGGGCAGATCACTGAAGCTTTCTTT
>.|TRBV2|.|TRBJ2-3
CPSRRESTDTQYF
TGTCCCTCGAGGAGGGAAAGCACAGATACGCAGTATTTT
>.|TRBV27|.|TRBJ2-7
CATHTSSSSYEQYF
TGTGCCACCCATACGTCTTCGAGCTCCTACGAGCAGTACTTC
>.|TRBV6-6|.|TRBJ2-1
CASSYSKVRLPFF
TGTGCCAGCAGTTACTCGAAGGTCCGACTCCCGTTCTTC
>.|TRBV19|TRBD1|TRBJ2-7
CASSMPRDRSYEQYF
TGTGCCAGTAGTATGCCCCGGGACAGATCCTACGAGCAGTACTTC
>.|TRBV19|.|TRBJ2-1
CASSIEDTRGKQFF
TGTGCCAGTAGTATAGAGGACACTAGGGGAAAGCAGTTCTTC
>.|TRBV7-9|.|TRBJ2-7
CASSRVGGNHEQYF
TGTGCCAGCAGCCGGGTTGGGGGGAACCACGAGCAGTACTTC
>.|TRBV28|.|TRBJ2-2
CASRSGNTGELFF
TGTGCCAGCAGGTCCGGGAACACCGGGGAGCTGTTTTTT
>.|TRBV15|TRBD2|TRBJ2-1
CATSRPRGTSGKNEQFF
TGTGCCACCAGCAGACCCCGAGGGACTAGCGGGAAGAATGAGCAGTTCTTC
>.|TRBV10-3|.|TRBJ1-2
CAITGAGVGGYTF
TGTGCCATCACCGGGGCAGGGGTAGGGGGCTACACCTTC
>.|TRBV29-1|.|TRBJ1-2
CSAWTEPGGYTF
TGCAGCGCCTGGACAGAACCGGGTGGCTACACCTTC
>.|TRBV6-6|TRBD2|TRBJ2-1
CAVSGREDNEQFF
TGTGCCGTCAGCGGGAGGGAGGACAATGAGCAGTTCTTC
>.|TRBV6-4|TRBD2|TRBJ2-3
CASSALGRATDTQYF
TGTGCCAGCAGTGCCCTCGGGAGGGCCACAGATACGCAGTATTTT
>.|TRBV29-1|TRBD2|TRBJ2-3
CSRTSGNTDTQYF
TGCAGCAGGACTAGCGGAAACACAGATACGCAGTATTTT
>.|TRBV7-9|.|TRBJ1-2
CASSFTLSGNLPF
TGTGCCAGCAGCTTCACTTTATCCGGGAACCTGCCCTTC
>.|TRBV29-1|.|TRBJ1-2
CSVEGHRAGGYTF
TGCAGCGTTGAGGGCCACAGGGCAGGCGGCTACACCTTC
>.|TRBV5-1|.|TRBJ2-7
CASSLVVDSSYEQYF
TGCGCCAGCAGCTTGGTGGTTGACTCCTCCTACGAGCAGTACTTC
>.|TRBV11-1|.|TRBJ2-7
CASSLQGKDEQYF
TGTGCCAGCAGCTTACAGGGTAAAGACGAGCAGTACTTC
>.|TRBV2|.|TRBJ2-1
CASNTAPEQFF
TGTGCCAGCAATACGGCTCCTGAGCAGTTCTTC
>.|TRBV10-3|.|TRBJ2-7
CAIKETDSYEQYF
TGTGCCATCAAAGAGACTGACTCCTACGAGCAGTACTTC
>.|TRBV11-2|.|TRBJ2-3
CASSQVVRSSTDTQYF
TGTGCCAGCAGCCAAGTCGTGCGGTCTAGCACAGATACGCAGTATTTT
>.|TRBV5-1|TRBD1|TRBJ1-2
CASPPGTVYGYTF
TGCGCCAGTCCACCCGGGACAGTCTATGGCTACACCTTC
>.|TRBV19|.|TRBJ1-1
CASSIQTAEAFF
TGTGCCAGTAGTATTCAGACAGCTGAAGCTTTCTTT
>.|TRBV28|.|TRBJ2-7
CASSLTGYEQYF
TGTGCCAGCAGTTTAACAGGTTACGAGCAGTACTTC
>.|TRBV7-6|TRBD2|TRBJ2-3
CASSLGGDYLLSTDTQYF
TGTGCCAGCAGCTTAGGCGGGGACTACCTCCTCAGCACAGATACGCAGTATTTT
>once|TRBV25-1|.|TRBJ2-5
CASRERGAQGETQYF
TGTGCCAGCAGGGAGAGAGGGGCCCAGGGAGAGACCCAGTACTTC
>once|TRBV19|TRBD2|TRBJ2-7
CASSVPGLAYEQYF
TGTGCCAGTAGTGTACCGGGACTAGCCTACGAGCAGTACTTC